Listed below are T cell receptor beta chains from one sample, sequenced in a study of shared clonotypes between healthy human individuals. Assay: immunoSEQ multiplex PCR; the TCRdb copy retains only in-frame clones and omits some. The sample gives hundreds of thousands of clones, around 79% of which show up once; 10% is in the top ten. Source material: memory CD4+ T cells sorted from blood. The origin of the receptors is a man aged 25 to 45 in good health. The CDR3 runs from the conserved cysteine through the conserved F or W. D genes are given only for firm matches. Size is stated for part of the rows, as once, few or many counts, or as a class when the clone is expanded.

D gene,V gene,J gene,clone size,CDR3 DNA,CDR3 protein
NA,TRBV5-4,TRBJ1-3,once,TGTGCCAGCAGCGCCGAGCCGGGACGTAGGGGAAACACCATATATTTT,CASSAEPGRRGNTIYF
NA,TRBV11-1,TRBJ1-1,NA,TGTGCCAGCAGCCGGAAGGGTGTATGGAACACTGAAGCTTTCTTT,CASSRKGVWNTEAFF
NA,TRBV5-8,TRBJ1-3,few,TGTGCCAGCAGAGCACGGGGCCTTGGAGACACCATATATTTT,CASRARGLGDTIYF
NA,TRBV27,TRBJ2-7,NA,TGTGCCAGCAGTTCCCCCAGCCAGGGGGGATCCTACGAGCAGTACTTC,CASSSPSQGGSYEQYF
TRBD1,TRBV28,TRBJ2-7,NA,TGTGCCAGCAGTTCGACAGGGACATCCTACGAGCAGTACTTC,CASSSTGTSYEQYF
NA,TRBV5-6,TRBJ2-5,NA,TGTGCCAGCAGCCGGGGGTGGGAAGAGACCCAGTACTTC,CASSRGWEETQYF
NA,TRBV7-9,TRBJ1-1,many,TGTGCCAGCAGCTTAGAGGCGCCAGCACAGGGAGAAGCTTTCTTT,CASSLEAPAQGEAFF
NA,TRBV28,TRBJ2-1,NA,TGTGCCAGCAGTTTACCAGGATCATCGCTAAATGAGCAGTTCTTC,CASSLPGSSLNEQFF
NA,TRBV28,TRBJ1-2,NA,TGTGCCAGCAGTTTGGGCAGGGCGGGAGGCTACACCTTC,CASSLGRAGGYTF
NA,TRBV11-3,TRBJ2-2,NA,TGTGCCAGCAGTCCTGGACAGTCGAACACCGGGGAGCTGTTTTTT,CASSPGQSNTGELFF
NA,TRBV5-1,TRBJ2-6,NA,TGCGCCAGCAGCCGCGAAGGCTCTGGGGCCAACGTCCTGACTTTC,CASSREGSGANVLTF
NA,TRBV10-3,TRBJ2-3,NA,TGTGCCATCAGTGGCAGGGACACCACTAGCACAGATACGCAGTATTTT,CAISGRDTTSTDTQYF
NA,TRBV5-6,TRBJ1-2,NA,TGTGCCAGCAGCTTGTTAGGGGGCTACACCTTC,CASSLLGGYTF
NA,TRBV30,TRBJ1-1,NA,TGTGCCTGGTCGACAGACAACACTGAAGCTTTCTTT,CAWSTDNTEAFF
TRBD1,TRBV11-2,TRBJ2-1,NA,TGTGCCAGCAGCTTAGGACAGGGTGGTTGGGATGAGCAGTTCTTC,CASSLGQGGWDEQFF
TRBD2,TRBV9,TRBJ2-2,NA,TGTGCCAGCAGCGTAGGGGGAGCGGGAGTAATCCCCGGGGAGCTGTTTTTT,CASSVGGAGVIPGELFF
NA,TRBV7-6,TRBJ2-7,NA,TGTGCCAGCAGCTTTTCCCCGACACCGACCTACGAGCAGTACTTC,CASSFSPTPTYEQYF
NA,TRBV5-6,TRBJ2-1,few,TGTGCCAGCAGCTTTACAGCATACAATGAGCAGTTCTTC,CASSFTAYNEQFF
NA,TRBV4-3,TRBJ2-1,NA,TGCGCCAGCAGCCAAGACCTACTCTCGTACAATGAGCAGTTCTTC,CASSQDLLSYNEQFF
NA,TRBV7-8,TRBJ2-2,many,TGTGCCAGCAGCCCCACGCGAGTTAGGGCCGGGGAGCTGTTTTTT,CASSPTRVRAGELFF
TRBD1,TRBV9,TRBJ2-1,NA,TGTGCCAGCAGCGTAGTTCCTACAGGGGGCCCGGTCAATGAGCAGTTCTTC,CASSVVPTGGPVNEQFF
TRBD2,TRBV6-5,TRBJ2-7,NA,TGTGCCAGCAGCCCGACGGGAGGGCCTCGTGAGCAGTACTTC,CASSPTGGPREQYF
TRBD2,TRBV2,TRBJ2-2,NA,TGTGCCAGCAGTAGCGGGAGCACCGGGGAGCTGTTTTTT,CASSSGSTGELFF
NA,TRBV10-3,TRBJ2-3,once,TGTGCCATCAGTGAGGACCCTACCCGAGGGCAGTATTTT,CAISEDPTRGQYF
TRBD2,TRBV7-2,TRBJ2-2,many,TGTGCCAGCAGCCACGGGACTAGCGGGAGGAGAACCGGGGAGCTGTTTTTT,CASSHGTSGRRTGELFF
NA,TRBV4-2,TRBJ2-6,NA,TGTGCCAGCAGCTTTAAAGGGGTTCGGCTCTCTGGGGCCAACGTCCTGACTTTC,CASSFKGVRLSGANVLTF
NA,TRBV28,TRBJ2-1,NA,TGTGCCAGCAGTGAAGCGGGCCGTGCGCAGTTCTTC,CASSEAGRAQFF
NA,TRBV7-8,TRBJ2-7,NA,TGTGCCAGCAGCTTAGCGCTAGAGCCTGGGGACTACGAGCAGTACTTC,CASSLALEPGDYEQYF
NA,TRBV4-1,TRBJ1-3,NA,TGCGCCAGCAGCCAAGTCGGCCCTGGAAACACCATATATTTT,CASSQVGPGNTIYF
NA,TRBV6-1,TRBJ2-1,NA,TGTGCCAGCCGGTGGGGAACTAGTGAGCAGTTCTTC,CASRWGTSEQFF
TRBD2,TRBV4-2,TRBJ2-7,once,TGTGCCAGCAGCCAACAGGCGGGAGAGGCCTACGAGCAGTACTTC,CASSQQAGEAYEQYF
NA,TRBV10-3,TRBJ2-2,NA,TGTGCCATCAGTGAAGGAGCGGTGAACACCGGGGAGCTGTTTTTT,CAISEGAVNTGELFF
NA,TRBV27,TRBJ2-7,few,TGTGCCAGCAGTGAAGGGGGGTTCGCCTACGAGCAGTACTTC,CASSEGGFAYEQYF
TRBD2,TRBV10-3,TRBJ2-7,many,TGTGCCATCAGTGATTCAAGCGGGAGGGCCTACGAGCAGTACTTC,CAISDSSGRAYEQYF
NA,TRBV7-9,TRBJ1-2,NA,TGTGCCAGCAGCTTTGGCGGAATCACTAACTATGGCTACACCTTC,CASSFGGITNYGYTF
NA,TRBV5-1,TRBJ2-5,NA,TGCGCCAGCAGCTCTACAGGGCTCGAGACCCAGTACTTC,CASSSTGLETQYF
NA,TRBV19,TRBJ2-1,NA,TGTGCCAGTAGTCCCGACTACAATGAGCAGTTCTTC,CASSPDYNEQFF
TRBD2,TRBV5-1,TRBJ2-5,NA,TGCGCCAGCAGCTTGGCCGGGATAGCGGGAGTAGAGACCCAGTACTTC,CASSLAGIAGVETQYF
NA,TRBV6-1,TRBJ2-7,few,TGTGCCAGCAGTGAACTCGGGGCTTACTACGAGCAGTACTTC,CASSELGAYYEQYF
NA,TRBV5-1,TRBJ2-7,NA,TGCGCCAGCAGGATCGGGACTTTTAAAGAGCAGTACTTC,CASRIGTFKEQYF
NA,TRBV5-1,TRBJ2-3,NA,TGCGCCAGCAGCTTGTCGGGGGCAGGAGATACGCAGTATTTT,CASSLSGAGDTQYF
NA,TRBV11-2,TRBJ2-7,NA,TGTGCCAGCAGCTATACAGAAACCTACGAGCAGTACTTC,CASSYTETYEQYF
TRBD1,TRBV23-1,TRBJ2-7,many,TGCGCCAGCAGTCCATCCGATATTTGTCCGGGACAGGGGGCTTACGAGCAGTACTTC,CASSPSDICPGQGAYEQYF
TRBD2,TRBV7-6,TRBJ2-1,NA,TGTGCCAGCAGCTTAGGAGCGGGAGGGAACAATGAGCAGTTCTTC,CASSLGAGGNNEQFF